This TCR beta chain came from a study of blood T cells in healthy people across ages. Findings and limits, study-wide: As age increased, TCR beta diversity per million T cells fell in a roughly linear fashion. More naive CD4+ cells and higher diversity marked long-lived donors relative to aged donors.

The V segment lost 3 bases and the J segment 1 base; nucleotides outside the gene matches: 9. The CDR3 loop spans 18 amino acids. Germline V lookup: CDR1 SGHVS, CDR2 FNYEAQ. A second about 7 to 11 cycle PCR used barcoded and J-beta primers. TCRdb recomputed calls from the 5' RACE reads with MiXCR, one row per CDR3 protein. The sample has 850,000 or so distinct CDR3 sequences; under 30% are singletons. Per sample, a minimum of 6 million PBMCs were isolated. This clonotype has at least ten counts. What it binds is unknown. The chain combines TRBV7-6 with TRBJ2-6; TRBD1 agrees at 7 bases. This TCR came from a woman aged 80 or over in good health. Sequenced material: blood. CDR3 loop: CASSFGVPGGSGANVLTF. The CDR3 nucleotides read TGTGCCAGCAGCTTTGGTGTCCCAGGGGGTTCTGGGGCCAACGTCCTGACTTTC.